The present T cell receptor (beta chain) was sequenced within a study of T-cell reconstitution after alpha-beta-depleted transplantation in children. Preparation of the TCRbeta library was carried out with unique molecular identifiers. TCRdb analysed the PCR reads with MiXCR anew, one entry per CDR3 protein. This sample carries a few hundred thousand distinct CDR3 sequences, 9.5% to 15% of them seen once, and the ten largest clones take around 5.6%. The sample here was PBMCs from the stem cell graft donor, taken from the stem cell graft. This TCR derives from a human donor who donated a stem cell graft to a child with combined immunodeficiency.

The CDR3 sequence is CASSLGTSGTHNEQFF. The CDR3 bases are TGCGCCAGCAGCTTGGGGACTAGCGGGACCCACAATGAGCAGTTCTTC. The chain has TRBV5-1 and TRBJ2-1; 12 bases agree with TRBD2. The CDR3 has 16 amino acids. Germline V lookup: CDR1 SGHRS, CDR2 YFSETQ. The V gene end was trimmed by 0 bases and the J gene end by 5 bases; junction bases not matched to a gene: 3.